This TCR beta chain was documented in a study of shared clonotypes between healthy human individuals. On the study more broadly: Researchers assigned three CD4 naive, three CD4 memory, two CD8 naive and one CD8 memory plate to each donor.

An even split of each subset's genomic DNA across several immunoSEQ plates was performed. Under the authors' procedure: ImmunoSEQ output lacked quality scores and full-length reads, limiting matched filtering. TCRdb keeps only in-frame clones here, not all; method: immunoSEQ multiplex PCR. V and J calls and clone size come straight from that table; D and trimming were deduced from the DNA. The sample records a few hundred thousand clones, over 65% being singletons. Comment on this clone: Other DNA variants within this sample encode the same CDR3.

Trimming stripped 6 bases from V and 3 bases from J, with 9 bases between. Germline lookup yields CDR1 MNHNY and CDR2 SVGAGI (reference sequence). This CDR3 is 12 amino acids long. This chain uses TRBV6-6 with TRBJ2-7; D call uncertain. The sequence was obtained from a man aged 25 to 45 in good health. What was sequenced was memory CD4+ T cells sorted from blood. This sample's subset: CD45RA-negative fraction. CDR3 sequence: CASRDGGYEQYF. The DNA for the CDR3 is TGTGCCAGCAGGGATGGCGGCTACGAGCAGTACTTC.